Shown below are 13 T cell receptor beta chains from a single sample sequenced in a study of T cell repertoires in cytomegalovirus infection. Each CDR3 protein gets one entry after TCRdb re-called the reads with MiXCR. The sample lists roughly 760,000 distinct CDR3 sequences, 35% to 40% seen once, with under 3% in the top ten. Sequencing was carried out using PBMCs. These receptors originate from a human donor in good health (CMV status not recorded). Some clones in this sample may be carry-over from other donors' samples.

This clonotype was detected many times. V and J are TRBV7-2 and TRBJ1-5, with a possible D match to TRBD1 (6 bases). Germline CDR1 reads SGHTA; CDR2 reads FQGNSA. This CDR3 region has 9 residues. The CDR3 DNA is TGTGCTAGGGGGGAGCCCCAGCATTTT. It encodes CARGEPQHF.

This rearrangement joins TRBV20-1 to TRBJ2-1; 9 bases map to TRBD2. Per germline, CDR1 DFQATT and CDR2 SNEGSKA (reference sequence). Unmatched junction bases numbered 4, after V lost 6 bases and J lost 7 bases. This CDR3 has 12 residues. Here the CDR3 reads CSAAGGENEQFF. DNA of the CDR3: TGCAGTGCGGCGGGAGGGGAGAATGAGCAGTTCTTC.

V usage is TRBV6-1 and J usage is TRBJ1-5, with D maybe TRBD1 (5 bases). This CDR3 has 15 amino acids. The V end lost 4 bases, the J end lost 2 bases, and 12 bases lay between the germline ends. Germline V CDR1 and CDR2: MNHNS, SASEGT. In DNA form, the CDR3 reads TGTGCCAGCAGTGGGGGGGATGCGGGCAATCAGCCCCAGCATTTT. Its translation: CASSGGDAGNQPQHF.

The V gene is TRBV29-1, the J gene TRBJ2-2; D unclear. Trimming stripped 7 bases from V and 3 bases from J, with 9 bases between. The CDR3 sequence is 12 residues long. Germline CDR1 and CDR2: SQVTM and ANQGSEA. For the CDR3, the DNA is TGCAGCGCCCTAGGATACACCGGGGAGCTGTTTTTT. Its protein product is CSALGYTGELFF.

The rearrangement joins TRBV7-2 to TRBJ2-4; 8 positions agree with TRBD2. Germline trimming cut 2 bases from V and 4 bases from J; bases unmatched to any gene: 1. Per the germline V gene, CDR1 is SGHTA and CDR2 is FQGNSA. This CDR3 contains 14 residues. CDR3 in DNA: TGTGCCAGCAGCTTACGGGAGGGAAAAAACATTCAGTACTTC. This translates into CASSLREGKNIQYF. Based on the CDR3 plus reference TRBV7-2 and TRBJ2-4, the full variable domain is GAGVSQSPSNKVTEKGKDVELRCDPISGHTALYWYRQSLGQGLEFLIYFQGNSAPDKSGLPSDRFSAERTGGSVSTLTIQRTQQEDSAVYLCASSLREGKNIQYFGAGTRLSVL.

Only one count was recorded for this clonotype. V gene TRBV20-1 combines with J gene TRBJ1-1, with TRBD1 identical over 7 bases. This CDR3 has 12 amino acids. The germline gives CDR1 DFQATT, CDR2 SNEGSKA (reference sequence). The V gene end was trimmed by 5 bases and the J gene end by 9 bases; junction bases not matched to a gene: 9. The CDR3 sequence is CSAYLGTDQAFF. Here the CDR3 DNA reads TGCAGTGCTTATCTGGGGACAGATCAAGCTTTCTTT.

The chain uses TRBV2 and TRBJ2-7; tentatively, D is TRBD1 (6 bases). CDR1 is SNHLY and CDR2 is FYNNEI in the germline V gene. Trimming removed 6 bases at V and 7 bases at J, with 25 bases between. CDR3 length: 16 residues. The CDR3 bases are TGTGCCAGCAGGGAGGCCCCACAGGGCGTACTCCGGGAGCAGTACTTC. Its translation is CASREAPQGVLREQYF.

The chain joins TRBV28 to TRBJ2-7; the D gene is possibly TRBD1 (6 bases). The CDR3 spans 12 residues. V lost 2 bases, J lost 10 bases, and 12 bases lay in between. Germline CDR1 is MDHEN and CDR2 is SYDVKM. In DNA, the CDR3 is TGTGCCAGCAGTTTACCCCCAGGGGTTCAGTACTTC. The encoded protein is CASSLPPGVQYF. The full variable domain, with the rest looked up from reference TRBV28 and TRBJ2-7, is DVKVTQSSRYLVKRTGEKVFLECVQDMDHENMFWYRQDPGLGLRLIYFSYDVKMKEKGDIPEGYSVSREKKERFSLILESASTNQTSMYLCASSLPPGVQYFGPGTRLTVT.

This clonotype was detected a few times. The chain joins TRBV12-3 or TRBV12-4 to TRBJ2-4; 9 bases line up with TRBD2. This CDR3 is built from 17 residues. V was pared by 4 bases and J by 5 bases, with 12 bases of the junction left unmatched. The CDR3 here is CASSSFPAGGSENIQYF. DNA for the CDR3: TGTGCCAGCAGTTCCTTCCCAGCGGGAGGTTCGGAAAACATTCAGTACTTC.

In the case of this clonotype: A junction end diverges from the germline sequence, so it may reflect a read error. The chain uses TRBV7-3 and TRBJ2-2, with a possible D match to TRBD1 (5 bases). The CDR3 extends over 17 amino acids. Germline V gives CDR1 SGHTA, CDR2 FQGTGA. CDR3 sequence: CASSLTISAGNPGELFF. CDR3 in DNA: TGTGCCAGCAGCTTAACGATTTCGGCAGGGAACCCCGGGGAGCTGTTTTTT.

This clonotype appeared many times. The V gene is TRBV11-3, the J gene TRBJ2-2, with D unclear. V was cut by 2 bases and J by 5 bases, with 3 bases left in between. Germline CDR1 SGHNT, CDR2 YENEEA. The CDR3 loop spans 12 amino acids. The CDR3 loop is CASSLWTGELFF. The CDR3 nucleotides are TGTGCCAGCAGCTTATGGACCGGGGAGCTGTTTTTT.

The chain combines TRBV12-3 or TRBV12-4 with TRBJ2-7; D is perhaps TRBD1 (6 bases). The CDR3 extends over 14 amino acids. V was trimmed by 5 bases and J by 2 bases, leaving 13 bases between them. The CDR3 DNA sequence: TGTGCCAGCAGTGGCTCGGGACAACCCTACGAGCAGTACTTC. It codes for CASSGSGQPYEQYF.

This clonotype was seen a few times. The CDR3, as DNA: TGTGCCAGCAGCGCCGCGATGACCGCTAACACTGAAGCTTTCTTT. As protein: CASSAAMTANTEAFF. The V gene is TRBV7-9, the J gene TRBJ1-1; D gene uncertain. This CDR3 region has 15 residues. The V gene's germline CDR1 is SEHNR and CDR2 FQNEAQ (reference sequence). Trimming pared 5 bases from V and 2 bases from J, leaving 15 bases between.